This is a list of T cell receptor beta chains from one sample in a study of T cell responses to AZD1222 COVID-19 vaccine. Here immunoSEQ multiplex PCR was the method, and the copy in TCRdb shows in-frame clones only, minus some. The data contain under 130,000 clones, about 92% of them seen just once; the ten biggest clones take up about 5%. This specimen was peripheral blood, taken on day 0 of AZD1222 vaccination. Receptor source: an adult in good health. Both conserved end residues are part of each CDR3. A D gene is named only where the DNA matches it firmly.

v_call,d_call,j_call,cdr3_aa,cdr3_nt
TRBV4-2,NA,TRBJ2-5,CASSQGGRDQETQYF,TGTGCCAGCAGCCAAGGCGGACGGGACCAAGAGACCCAGTACTTC
TRBV12-5,NA,TRBJ1-5,CASGLVFQPGHPSRNQPQHF,TGTGCTAGTGGTTTGGTCTTTCAGCCGGGACACCCGAGCCGCAATCAGCCCCAGCATTTT
TRBV13,TRBD1,TRBJ2-1,CASSLGTGEVNEQFF,TGTGCCAGCAGCTTGGGGACAGGGGAGGTCAATGAGCAGTTCTTC
TRBV5-1,NA,TRBJ2-6,CASSADSSGANVLTF,TGCGCCAGCAGCGCAGACAGCTCTGGGGCCAACGTCCTGACTTTC
TRBV27,NA,TRBJ2-5,CARGGRTAEETQYF,TGTGCCAGAGGAGGGCGGACGGCGGAGGAGACCCAGTACTTC
TRBV5-4,TRBD1,TRBJ1-2,CASSPHGQANYGYTF,TGTGCCAGCAGCCCTCACGGACAGGCCAACTATGGCTACACCTTC
TRBV28,TRBD1,TRBJ1-3,CASSLGDRKGNTIYF,TGTGCCAGCAGTTTAGGGGACAGAAAGGGGAACACCATATATTTT
TRBV6-6,NA,TRBJ2-5,CASSYSSRAETQYF,TGTGCCAGCAGTTACTCGTCCAGGGCAGAGACCCAGTACTTC
TRBV4-2,TRBD2,TRBJ2-2,CASSQLWETSGGAGELFF,TGTGCCAGCAGCCAACTCTGGGAGACTAGCGGGGGGGCCGGGGAGCTGTTTTTT
TRBV5-1,NA,TRBJ2-2,CASRHPFNTGELFF,TGCGCCAGCAGGCACCCCTTTAACACCGGGGAGCTGTTTTTT
TRBV9,NA,TRBJ1-6,CASSVGAGPSPLHF,TGTGCCAGCAGCGTAGGGGCAGGTCCCTCACCCCTCCACTTT
TRBV9,NA,TRBJ2-3,CASSVQDGADTQYF,TGTGCCAGCAGCGTACAGGACGGAGCAGATACGCAGTATTTT